The rows below give T cell receptor beta chains drawn from one sample of a study of long-term antiretroviral therapy in people with HIV. Sequenced by immunoSEQ multiplex PCR; TCRdb stores in-frame clones only, minus some. Here the sample spans tens of thousands of clones, 75% to 85% being singletons. Specimen: unsorted PBMCs, collected roughly 3.5 years after starting antiretroviral therapy. The receptors stem from a man between 18 and 35 years old with HIV. Each CDR3 is given with its conserved first and last residue. The D gene is left open where the match is weak. Rows may omit the clone size; those that give it use once, few, many or a size class.

size: NA
V: TRBV5-5
J: TRBJ1-1
D: NA
CDR3: CASSLARVNTEAFF
DNA: TGTGCCAGCAGCTTGGCTAGGGTGAACACTGAAGCTTTCTTT

size: NA
V: TRBV18
J: TRBJ1-2
D: TRBD1
CDR3: CASSPRDRDRYGYTF
DNA: TGTGCCAGCTCACCACGGGACAGGGATCGGTATGGCTACACCTTC

size: NA
V: TRBV25-1
J: TRBJ2-7
D: NA
CDR3: CASSVLASTYEQYF
DNA: TGTGCCAGCAGTGTCCTAGCGAGTACCTACGAGCAGTACTTC

size: NA
V: TRBV5-6
J: TRBJ1-4
D: NA
CDR3: CASSEVTLNNEKLFF
DNA: TGTGCCAGCAGCGAAGTGACACTGAATAATGAAAAACTGTTTTTT

size: once
V: TRBV9
J: TRBJ1-2
D: TRBD1
CDR3: CASSVGGGGVNGYTF
DNA: TGTGCCAGCAGCGTAGGTGGAGGGGGCGTCAATGGCTACACCTTC

size: few
V: TRBV10-1
J: TRBJ1-1
D: NA
CDR3: CASSGRPNTEAFF
DNA: TGCGCCAGCAGCGGACGGCCTAACACTGAAGCTTTCTTT

size: NA
V: TRBV27
J: TRBJ1-4
D: NA
CDR3: CASSLQGRSNEKLFF
DNA: TGTGCCAGCAGCCTGCAGGGACGGTCCAATGAAAAACTGTTTTTT

size: NA
V: TRBV28
J: TRBJ1-2
D: TRBD1
CDR3: CASSLRTGGAFYGYTF
DNA: TGTGCCAGCAGTTTGCGGACAGGGGGCGCATTCTATGGCTACACCTTC

size: NA
V: TRBV5-1
J: TRBJ1-1
D: TRBD1
CDR3: CASSYSQGVGTEAFF
DNA: TGCGCCAGCAGCTACTCACAGGGGGTGGGAACTGAAGCTTTCTTT

size: NA
V: TRBV19
J: TRBJ2-7
D: NA
CDR3: CASSIRGGIGREQYF
DNA: TGTGCCAGTAGTATTCGGGGCGGGATCGGTCGCGAGCAGTACTTC

size: once
V: TRBV18
J: TRBJ1-5
D: TRBD1
CDR3: CASSPGQDQPQHF
DNA: TGTGCCAGCTCACCCGGACAGGATCAGCCCCAGCATTTT

size: NA
V: TRBV5-8
J: TRBJ1-5
D: NA
CDR3: CASSLGIQEGPQPQHF
DNA: TGTGCCAGCAGCTTGGGGATACAGGAAGGCCCTCAGCCCCAGCATTTT

size: NA
V: TRBV19
J: TRBJ2-3
D: NA
CDR3: CASSIEDTQYF
DNA: TGTGCCAGTAGTATAGAGGATACGCAGTATTTT

size: NA
V: TRBV6-5
J: TRBJ1-5
D: NA
CDR3: CASSYRGGSNQPQHF
DNA: TGTGCCAGCAGCTACCGTGGGGGGAGCAATCAGCCCCAGCATTTT

size: NA
V: TRBV6-1
J: TRBJ1-5
D: TRBD1
CDR3: CASSGEGAYGNQPQHF
DNA: TGTGCCAGCAGTGGAGAGGGGGCATATGGCAATCAGCCCCAGCATTTT

size: NA
V: TRBV6-5
J: TRBJ2-7
D: NA
CDR3: CASSYGLQTSEQYF
DNA: TGTGCCAGCAGTTACGGTTTGCAGACTTCCGAGCAGTACTTC

size: few
V: TRBV5-4
J: TRBJ1-6
D: TRBD1
CDR3: CASSLKGARNSPLHF
DNA: TGTGCCAGCAGCTTGAAGGGGGCACGTAATTCACCCCTCCACTTT

size: NA
V: TRBV27
J: TRBJ2-3
D: NA
CDR3: CASSFSRPSTDTQYF
DNA: TGTGCCAGCAGTTTCTCGAGGCCTAGCACAGATACGCAGTATTTT

size: NA
V: TRBV13
J: TRBJ2-1
D: NA
CDR3: CASMAGAYNEQFF
DNA: TGTGCCAGCATGGCAGGAGCCTACAATGAGCAGTTCTTC

size: NA
V: TRBV10-3
J: TRBJ1-1
D: NA
CDR3: CAISEYEWTEAFF
DNA: TGTGCCATCAGTGAGTATGAATGGACTGAAGCTTTCTTT

size: NA
V: TRBV5-1
J: TRBJ1-4
D: NA
CDR3: CASSLAGNEKLFF
DNA: TGCGCCAGCAGCTTGGCGGGGAATGAAAAACTGTTTTTT

size: NA
V: TRBV7-2
J: TRBJ1-6
D: NA
CDR3: CASSLDHGPSPLHF
DNA: TGTGCCAGCAGCTTAGATCACGGCCCTTCACCCCTCCACTTT

size: NA
V: TRBV7-9
J: TRBJ1-5
D: NA
CDR3: CALGHDNQPQHF
DNA: TGTGCCCTTGGGCATGACAATCAGCCCCAGCATTTT

size: NA
V: TRBV27
J: TRBJ2-7
D: TRBD1
CDR3: CASSLGQGLEQYF
DNA: TGTGCCAGCAGTTTGGGACAGGGGCTCGAGCAGTACTTC

size: NA
V: TRBV27
J: TRBJ2-7
D: TRBD1
CDR3: CATGQGVSSEQYF
DNA: TGTGCCACAGGACAGGGGGTTTCGTCCGAGCAGTACTTC

size: NA
V: TRBV6-6
J: TRBJ2-1
D: NA
CDR3: CASSYEDRGWNEQFF
DNA: TGTGCCAGCAGTTACGAGGACCGTGGGTGGAATGAGCAGTTCTTC

size: NA
V: TRBV5-1
J: TRBJ1-1
D: NA
CDR3: CASSAITGMNTEAFF
DNA: TGCGCCAGCAGCGCCATAACAGGGATGAACACTGAAGCTTTCTTT

size: NA
V: TRBV13
J: TRBJ1-1
D: NA
CDR3: CASSTAGNTEAFF
DNA: TGTGCCAGCAGCACGGCAGGTAACACTGAAGCTTTCTTT

size: NA
V: TRBV18
J: TRBJ2-7
D: NA
CDR3: CASQRAGEEQYF
DNA: TGTGCCAGCCAGCGGGCAGGTGAAGAGCAGTACTTC

size: NA
V: TRBV10-3
J: TRBJ2-7
D: NA
CDR3: CAIRAGTVPYEQYF
DNA: TGTGCCATCAGGGCCGGGACTGTCCCCTACGAGCAGTACTTC

size: NA
V: TRBV28
J: TRBJ1-5
D: NA
CDR3: CASSRQDPYSNQPQHF
DNA: TGTGCCAGCTCTCGTCAGGACCCTTATAGCAATCAGCCCCAGCATTTT

size: NA
V: TRBV5-1
J: TRBJ2-6
D: NA
CDR3: CASSLAWRASGANVLTF
DNA: TGCGCCAGCAGCTTGGCCTGGAGAGCGTCTGGGGCCAACGTCCTGACTTTC

size: NA
V: TRBV28
J: TRBJ1-1
D: NA
CDR3: CASSLGGGYTEAFF
DNA: TGTGCCAGCAGTTTAGGGGGGGGCTACACTGAAGCTTTCTTT

size: NA
V: TRBV12-5
J: TRBJ1-4
D: TRBD1
CDR3: CASGFDRVTNEKLFF
DNA: TGTGCTAGTGGTTTCGACAGGGTAACTAATGAAAAACTGTTTTTT

size: NA
V: TRBV7-2
J: TRBJ2-5
D: TRBD2
CDR3: CASSSPIGLAEGTQYF
DNA: TGTGCCAGCAGCTCCCCGATTGGACTAGCGGAAGGGACCCAGTACTTC

size: NA
V: TRBV7-3
J: TRBJ2-2
D: NA
CDR3: CASSPQGGGLAGELFF
DNA: TGTGCCAGCAGCCCCCAGGGGGGTGGGCTCGCCGGGGAGCTGTTTTTT

size: NA
V: TRBV7-8
J: TRBJ2-1
D: NA
CDR3: CASSREGDEQFF
DNA: TGTGCCAGCAGCAGAGAGGGGGATGAGCAGTTCTTC